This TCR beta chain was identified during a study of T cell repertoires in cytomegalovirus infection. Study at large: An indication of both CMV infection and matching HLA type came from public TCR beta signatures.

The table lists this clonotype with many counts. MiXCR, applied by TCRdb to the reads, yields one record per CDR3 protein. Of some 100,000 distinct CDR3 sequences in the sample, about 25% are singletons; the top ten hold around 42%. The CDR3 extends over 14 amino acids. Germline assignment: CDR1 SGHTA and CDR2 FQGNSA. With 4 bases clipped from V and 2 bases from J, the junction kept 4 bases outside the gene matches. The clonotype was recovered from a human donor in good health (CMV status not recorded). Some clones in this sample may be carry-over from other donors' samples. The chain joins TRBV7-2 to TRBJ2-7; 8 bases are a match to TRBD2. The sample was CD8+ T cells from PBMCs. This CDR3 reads CASSSGTRPYEQYF. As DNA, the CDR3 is TGTGCCAGCAGCTCCGGGACTAGACCCTACGAGCAGTACTTC. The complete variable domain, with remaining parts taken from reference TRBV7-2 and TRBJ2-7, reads GAGVSQSPSNKVTEKGKDVELRCDPISGHTALYWYRQSLGQGLEFLIYFQGNSAPDKSGLPSDRFSAERTGGSVSTLTIQRTQQEDSAVYLCASSSGTRPYEQYFGPGTRLTVT.